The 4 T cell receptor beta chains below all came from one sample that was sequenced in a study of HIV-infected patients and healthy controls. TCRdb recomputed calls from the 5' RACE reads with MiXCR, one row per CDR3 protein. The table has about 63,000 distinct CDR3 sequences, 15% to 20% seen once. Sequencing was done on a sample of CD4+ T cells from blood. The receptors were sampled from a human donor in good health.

CDR3 amino acids: CASSSYRGGYYGYTF. The CDR3 DNA follows: TGTGCCAGCAGCTCGTACAGGGGGGGGTACTATGGCTACACCTTC. This sequence joins TRBV7-2 and TRBJ1-2; 8 bases map to TRBD1. The CDR3 contains 15 residues. V trimming: 4 bases; J trimming: 3 bases; junction bases outside the gene matches: 7. The V gene's germline CDR1 is SGHTA and CDR2 FQGNSA.

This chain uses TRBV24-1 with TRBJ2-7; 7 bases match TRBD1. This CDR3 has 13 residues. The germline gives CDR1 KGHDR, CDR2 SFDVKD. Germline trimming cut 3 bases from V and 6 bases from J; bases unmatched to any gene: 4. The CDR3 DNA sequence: TGTGCCACCAGTGATCCCGGGACAGCCGAGCAGTACTTC. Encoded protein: CATSDPGTAEQYF.

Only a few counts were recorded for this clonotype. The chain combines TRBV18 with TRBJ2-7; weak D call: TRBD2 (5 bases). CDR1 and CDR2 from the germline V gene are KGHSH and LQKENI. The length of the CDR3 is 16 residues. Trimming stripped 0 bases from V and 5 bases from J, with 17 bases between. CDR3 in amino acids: CASSPPISGPRDEQYF. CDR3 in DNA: TGTGCCAGCTCACCACCGATATCAGGCCCGCGGGACGAGCAGTACTTC.

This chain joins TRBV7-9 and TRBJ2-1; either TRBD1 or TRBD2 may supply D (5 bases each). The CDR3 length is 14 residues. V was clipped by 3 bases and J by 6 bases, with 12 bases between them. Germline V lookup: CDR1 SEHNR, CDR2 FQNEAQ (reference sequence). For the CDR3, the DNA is TGTGCCAGCAGCTTGGGGGATCGAGGCAATGAGCAGTTCTTC. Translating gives CASSLGDRGNEQFF.